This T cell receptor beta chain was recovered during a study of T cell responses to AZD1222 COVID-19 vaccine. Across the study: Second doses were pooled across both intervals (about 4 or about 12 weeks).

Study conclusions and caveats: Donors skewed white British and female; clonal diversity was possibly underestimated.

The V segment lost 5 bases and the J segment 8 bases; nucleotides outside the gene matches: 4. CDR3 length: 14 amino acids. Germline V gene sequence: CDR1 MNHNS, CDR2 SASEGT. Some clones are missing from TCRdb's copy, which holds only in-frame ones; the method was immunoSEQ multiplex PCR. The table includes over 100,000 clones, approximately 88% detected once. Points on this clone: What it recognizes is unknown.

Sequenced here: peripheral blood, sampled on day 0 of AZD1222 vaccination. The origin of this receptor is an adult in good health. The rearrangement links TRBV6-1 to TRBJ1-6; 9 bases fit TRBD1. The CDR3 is CASSSGTGHSPLHF. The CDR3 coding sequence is TGTGCCAGCAGTTCCGGGACAGGGCATTCACCCCTCCACTTT.